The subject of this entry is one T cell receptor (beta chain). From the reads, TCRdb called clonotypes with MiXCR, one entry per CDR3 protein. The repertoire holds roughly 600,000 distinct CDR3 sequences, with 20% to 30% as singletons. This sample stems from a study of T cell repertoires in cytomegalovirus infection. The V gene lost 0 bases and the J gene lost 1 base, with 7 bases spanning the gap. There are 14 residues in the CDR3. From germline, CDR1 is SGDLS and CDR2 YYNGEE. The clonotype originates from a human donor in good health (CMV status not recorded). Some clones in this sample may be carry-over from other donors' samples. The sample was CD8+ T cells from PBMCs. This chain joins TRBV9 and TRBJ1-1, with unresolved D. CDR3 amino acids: CASSVVGKNTEAFF. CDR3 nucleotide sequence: TGTGCCAGCAGCGTAGTAGGGAAGAACACTGAAGCTTTCTTT.